These T cell receptor beta chains were read from a single sample in a study of yellow fever vaccine responses in identical twins. TCRdb redid the calling of the RT-PCR reads with MiXCR, one entry per CDR3 protein. The sample has roughly 17,000 distinct CDR3 sequences; approximately 63% are singletons. The input for sequencing was T cells from blood (PBMCs), unsorted or a sorted subset (not recorded which), taken before or after yellow fever vaccination (not recorded which). The receptors derive from a young woman who received the yellow fever vaccine. Both conserved end residues are part of each CDR3. Each record gives: J gene, clone size, D gene, V gene, CDR3 length, CDR3 DNA, CDR3 protein. D genes are given only for firm matches. The size entry is marked missing in some rows and otherwise reads once, few, many or a size class.

>TRBJ2-1|NA|NA|TRBV28|15
TGTGCCAGCAGTTTAATTAGGCAGGGCCACAATGAGCAGTTCTTC
CASSLIRQGHNEQFF
>TRBJ2-1|NA|NA|TRBV7-2|13
TGTGCCAGCAGCTTCGCGAGACTCGGTGAGCAGTTCTTC
CASSFARLGEQFF
>TRBJ2-5|few|NA|TRBV11-3|12
TGTGCCAGCAGCTTAGAGCGAGAGACCCAGTACTTC
CASSLERETQYF
>TRBJ2-3|few|NA|TRBV6-2/TRBV6-3|14
TGTGCCAGCAGCATCGGACTGGAGGCAGATACGCAGTATTTT
CASSIGLEADTQYF
>TRBJ1-5|NA|NA|TRBV26|15
TGTGCCAGCAGTTCCCGAGGGGGAGGGGTACAGCCCCAGCATTTT
CASSSRGGGVQPQHF
>TRBJ2-3|few|NA|TRBV7-9|14
TGTGCCAGCAGCTCCAGGGAAAGCACAGATACGCAGTATTTT
CASSSRESTDTQYF
>TRBJ1-5|NA|NA|TRBV18|14
TGTGCCAGCTCACCAACGGGGGGGGGTCAGCCCCAGCATTTT
CASSPTGGGQPQHF
>TRBJ2-7|large|NA|TRBV11-3|16
TGTGCCAGCAGCTTAATCGAGGAACCGGGAGTATACGAGCAGTACTTC
CASSLIEEPGVYEQYF
>TRBJ1-2|once|TRBD1|TRBV29-1|13
TGCAGCGTTGAGACAGGGGGCAGCTATGGCTACACCTTC
CSVETGGSYGYTF
>TRBJ2-1|NA|NA|TRBV20-1|14
TGCAGTGCTAGAGAGGGGGCCCGGGGCAATGAGCAGTTCTTC
CSAREGARGNEQFF
>TRBJ2-3|once|NA|TRBV2|14
TGTGCCTCACAGGGACCACTGAACACAGATACGCAGTATTTT
CASQGPLNTDTQYF
>TRBJ1-2|NA|NA|TRBV6-2/TRBV6-3|18
TGTGCCAGCAGTTACTCCTTCTTAGGGCGCGGCGATAACTATGGCTACACCTTC
CASSYSFLGRGDNYGYTF
>TRBJ1-4|NA|NA|TRBV29-1|13
TGCAGCGGACGACGGTCAACTAATGAAAAACTGTTTTTT
CSGRRSTNEKLFF
>TRBJ2-3|NA|NA|TRBV6-1|15
TGTGCCAGCATCCCGAGGGGGAGGGGTGCAGATACGCAGTATTTT
CASIPRGRGADTQYF
>TRBJ2-3|NA|NA|TRBV2|13
TGTGCCAGCGCCCCGTTGGTCACAGATACGCAGTATTTT
CASAPLVTDTQYF
>TRBJ2-1|medium-sized|TRBD2|TRBV4-2|17
TGTGCCAGCAGCCACTCAGAGGGACTAGGCGGATTCGATGAGCAGTTCTTC
CASSHSEGLGGFDEQFF
>TRBJ1-1|few|NA|TRBV5-1|14
TGCGCCAGCAGCCCAAAAACCTCTAGCACTGAAGCTTTCTTT
CASSPKTSSTEAFF
>TRBJ2-2|NA|TRBD1|TRBV29-1|14
TGCAGCGTTGCCGAAACAGGGGGGACCGGGGAGCTGTTTTTT
CSVAETGGTGELFF
>TRBJ2-7|NA|TRBD2|TRBV20-1|12
TGCAGTGCTCCCGGGACTAGTGTCGGGCAGTACTTC
CSAPGTSVGQYF
>TRBJ1-4|NA|NA|TRBV11-3|15
TGTGCCAGCAGCACCACAGGGAACCTTAATGAAAAAGTGTTTTTT
CASSTTGNLNEKVFF
>TRBJ2-1|NA|TRBD2|TRBV7-3|16
TGTGCCAGCAGCCCCAGGGGCCTAGCGGGAGCGAATGAGCAGTTCTTC
CASSPRGLAGANEQFF
>TRBJ1-3|few|TRBD1|TRBV11-2|14
TGTGCCAGCAGCTTGACAGGGGGAGGAAACACCATATATTTT
CASSLTGGGNTIYF
>TRBJ1-1|NA|NA|TRBV5-6|12
TGTGCCAGCAGCTTGTTATACACTGAAGCTTTCTTT
CASSLLYTEAFF
>TRBJ2-1|NA|TRBD1|TRBV5-6|13
TGTGCCAGCAGCCGGGACAGAAACAATGAGCAGTTCTTC
CASSRDRNNEQFF
>TRBJ2-5|NA|NA|TRBV5-1|14
TGCGCCAGCAGGCAGGGGAGGCCCCAAGAGACCCAGTACTTC
CASRQGRPQETQYF
>TRBJ2-1|NA|TRBD1|TRBV12-3/TRBV12-4|12
TGTGCCAGCAGGAAGGGGGCGAATGAGCAGTTCTTC
CASRKGANEQFF
>TRBJ1-2|NA|TRBD1|TRBV2|15
TGTGCCAGCAGTGAGGGACAGGAGCGTGGCTATGGCTACACCTTC
CASSEGQERGYGYTF
>TRBJ2-2|NA|NA|TRBV18|18
TGTGCCAGCTCACTTGTGCGTTCAGGATTCTCGAACACCGGGGAGCTGTTTTTT
CASSLVRSGFSNTGELFF
>TRBJ1-1|NA|TRBD1|TRBV5-1|16
TGCGCCAGCAACTTAGAAACGGGACAGTTGAACACTGAAGCTTTCTTT
CASNLETGQLNTEAFF
>TRBJ2-5|few|NA|TRBV20-1|13
TGCAGTGCTACTAGCTACTTTTGGGAGACCCAGTACTTC
CSATSYFWETQYF
>TRBJ1-5|few|NA|TRBV12-3/TRBV12-4|14
TGTGCCAGCAGTCCCCCAGGGCTGGGTCAGCCCCAGCATTTT
CASSPPGLGQPQHF
>TRBJ1-1|NA|NA|TRBV11-1|15
TGTGCCAGCAGCCGTACGGACATAGGAAACACTGAAGCTTTCTTT
CASSRTDIGNTEAFF
>TRBJ1-5|NA|TRBD1|TRBV13|15
TGTGCCAGCAAGGGACAGACCCATAGCAATCAGCCCCAGCATTTT
CASKGQTHSNQPQHF
>TRBJ1-1|NA|NA|TRBV29-1|11
TGCAGCGGCAACTTACAGGGATTAGCTTTCTTT
CSGNLQGLAFF
>TRBJ2-3|NA|NA|TRBV7-9|15
TGTGCCAGCAAGTTTTCGGGGGTCTTAACAGATACGCAGTATTTT
CASKFSGVLTDTQYF
>TRBJ1-6|NA|NA|TRBV7-2|13
TGTGCCAGCATCCCAAGTTATAATTCACCCCTCCACTTT
CASIPSYNSPLHF
>TRBJ2-1|NA|TRBD2|TRBV18|14
TGTGCCAGCTCAGGACTAGCGGACTACAATGAGCAGTCCTTC
CASSGLADYNEQSF
>TRBJ2-1|NA|TRBD2|TRBV2|14
TGTGCCAGCAGTAGACTAGCGGCGCGAGATGAGCAGTTCTTC
CASSRLAARDEQFF
>TRBJ2-3|few|NA|TRBV5-1|16
TGCGCCAGCAGCTTGGCCACTGACAGGGAGGCAGATACGCAGTATTTT
CASSLATDREADTQYF
>TRBJ1-1|NA|TRBD1|TRBV29-1|13
TGCAGCGTCTACAGGGGATCCCTCACTGAAGCTTTCTTT
CSVYRGSLTEAFF
>TRBJ1-1|medium-sized|NA|TRBV7-9|13
TGTGCCAGCAGCGTCAGCGGGAACACTGAAGCTTTCTTT
CASSVSGNTEAFF
>TRBJ1-1|NA|NA|TRBV10-3|15
TGTGCCATCAGTGAACCAGGATCTCTAGTCACTGAAGCTTTCTTT
CAISEPGSLVTEAFF
>TRBJ1-2|NA|TRBD1|TRBV24-1|14
TGTGCCACCAGCGCCACAGGGGCAAACTATGGCTACACCTTC
CATSATGANYGYTF
>TRBJ1-2|few|NA|TRBV5-1|16
TGCGCCAGCAGCTTGGGAGGAACAGGGCTTGCCTATGGCTACACCTTC
CASSLGGTGLAYGYTF
>TRBJ2-1|NA|TRBD2|TRBV13|14
TGTGCCAGCAGCGTTCAGACTAGCGGGGGCCCGCAGTTCTTC
CASSVQTSGGPQFF